This note documents a single T cell receptor beta chain sequence. No antigen is known for it. This specimen comes from a study of memory CD4+ T cells and cytomegalovirus serostatus. Study information: Healthy Belgian adult donors included about 10 CMV-positive and some 24 CMV-negative people. Study conclusions and caveats: Each of 65 to 70 CMV-associated TCRbeta sequences occurred in one to five individuals.

Data came from immunoSEQ multiplex PCR; TCRdb stores just in-frame clones and leaves some out. The table records roughly 40,000 clones, around three quarters of them present only once. The sort gate was single viable CD3+CD4+CD8-CD45RO+ cells for memory CD4+ T cells. Serum IgG to CMV pp150, pp28, p38 and p52 defined serostatus. CD4+ T cells were isolated by positive magnetic selection. This TCR was recovered from an adult in good health and CMV-seronegative. Source material: memory CD4+ T cells from blood.

Here the CDR3 reads CAITDRVPGELFF. CDR3 in DNA: TGTGCCATCACTGACAGGGTACCCGGGGAGCTGTTTTTT. V gene TRBV10-3 combines with J gene TRBJ2-2; the match to TRBD1 covers 7 bases. CDR1 ENHRY and CDR2 SYGVKD come from the germline V gene. J was trimmed by 6 bases and V by 7 bases; bases with no gene match: 5. The CDR3 covers 13 residues.